Listed below are T cell receptor beta chains from one sample, sequenced in a study of immune characterization of retroperitoneal liposarcoma. TCRdb fed the PCR reads into MiXCR, producing one record per CDR3 protein. The sample has around 10,000 distinct CDR3 sequences; 50% are singletons. Material for sequencing was tumor tissue. The receptor set was obtained from a female donor with retroperitoneal liposarcoma. CDR3s leave out the opening cysteine and the closing phenylalanine or tryptophan.

ASLARGLDTEAF,TRBV6-1,TRBJ1-1
ASRVAGAGKTQY,TRBV6-8,-
ASSFRTGADTDTQY,TRBV11-3,TRBJ2-3
ASYEGYNEQY,TRBV10-2,TRBJ2-5
ASIGLAGGPSYNEQF,TRBV6-1,TRBJ2-1
ASRGGSQGTDYEQY,TRBV7-6,-
ASTTVAGARGEQY,TRBV6-1,-
ASSYGRGFYEQY,TRBV6-5,-
ASSEIRKDEQY,TRBV6-1,TRBJ2-7
ASTISGTYNEQF,TRBV12-3/TRBV12-4,TRBJ2-1
ASSEQYSYGYT,TRBV6-1,TRBJ1-2
ASSESGVAYNEQY,TRBV10-1,TRBJ2-5